This is a list of T cell receptor beta chains from one sample in a study of CD8+ T cells in alopecia areata. TCRdb's copy holds only in-frame clones and misses some; the assay was immunoSEQ multiplex PCR. In the table there are some 150,000 clones, about 85% of which are singletons. Sequencing was performed on CD8+ T cells sorted from blood, taken at week 4, from a patient treated with tofacitinib. The origin of the receptors is a human donor with alopecia areata. CDR3s include the opening cysteine and the closing phenylalanine or tryptophan. The order of the fields is J gene, D gene, clone size, V gene, CDR3 DNA, CDR3 protein. A D gene is named only where the DNA matches it firmly. Expanded clones are given a class, and other clones once, few, many or no size at all.

J gene: TRBJ2-7
D gene: .
clone size: .
V gene: TRBV5-1
CDR3 DNA: TGCGCCAGCAGGGTCGATGTACTAACGGGGAGTCTGTCCCACGAGCAGTACTTC
CDR3 protein: CASRVDVLTGSLSHEQYF

J gene: TRBJ1-2
D gene: .
clone size: .
V gene: TRBV6-5
CDR3 DNA: TGTGCCAGCAGCGATCCGGGTTCTAACTATGGCTACACCTTC
CDR3 protein: CASSDPGSNYGYTF

J gene: TRBJ2-3
D gene: .
clone size: .
V gene: TRBV11-2
CDR3 DNA: TGTGCCAGCAGCTTAGAAGCTGCAGATACGCAGTATTTT
CDR3 protein: CASSLEAADTQYF

J gene: TRBJ1-1
D gene: .
clone size: .
V gene: TRBV29-1
CDR3 DNA: TGCAGCGTTTCTGGAGGGTACACTGAAGCTTTCTTT
CDR3 protein: CSVSGGYTEAFF

J gene: TRBJ2-7
D gene: TRBD1
clone size: .
V gene: TRBV4-1
CDR3 DNA: TGCGCCAGCAGCCACCTCCTTCAGGGGGCGGAAGACGAGCAGTACTTC
CDR3 protein: CASSHLLQGAEDEQYF

J gene: TRBJ2-1
D gene: .
clone size: .
V gene: TRBV9
CDR3 DNA: TGTGCCAGCAGCTCAACTGGCCATGAGCAGTTCTTC
CDR3 protein: CASSSTGHEQFF

J gene: TRBJ2-7
D gene: .
clone size: .
V gene: TRBV19
CDR3 DNA: TGTGCCACCAGCAGGCTGGGGGTCTACGAGCAGTACTTC
CDR3 protein: CATSRLGVYEQYF

J gene: TRBJ2-7
D gene: .
clone size: .
V gene: TRBV27
CDR3 DNA: TGTGCCAGCAGTCCGGAGGAGAGGTACGAGCAGTACTTC
CDR3 protein: CASSPEERYEQYF

J gene: TRBJ2-1
D gene: .
clone size: .
V gene: TRBV30
CDR3 DNA: TGTGCCTATACCTCTCCGGGAGCACTCTCCTACAATGAGCAGTTCTTC
CDR3 protein: CAYTSPGALSYNEQFF

J gene: TRBJ2-3
D gene: TRBD1
clone size: once
V gene: TRBV29-1
CDR3 DNA: TGCAGCGTTGTGAAGGGGGCCTCTTTAGATACGCAGTATTTT
CDR3 protein: CSVVKGASLDTQYF

J gene: TRBJ2-3
D gene: .
clone size: .
V gene: TRBV10-2
CDR3 DNA: TGCGCCAGCAGTGATGAGGGAGGCGTAGATACGCAGTATTTT
CDR3 protein: CASSDEGGVDTQYF

J gene: TRBJ1-4
D gene: TRBD1
clone size: .
V gene: TRBV16
CDR3 DNA: TGTGCCAGCAGCCCGCTTCCGGGACAGGGGGAGCATACTAATGAAAAACTGTTTTTT
CDR3 protein: CASSPLPGQGEHTNEKLFF

J gene: TRBJ2-7
D gene: TRBD1
clone size: .
V gene: TRBV9
CDR3 DNA: TGTGCCAGCAGCTCCGGGACAGGGAGGTACGAGCAGTACTTC
CDR3 protein: CASSSGTGRYEQYF

J gene: TRBJ2-1
D gene: .
clone size: .
V gene: TRBV13
CDR3 DNA: TGTGCCAGCAGCTTAAGGTTAGCGGACAATGAGCAGTTCTTC
CDR3 protein: CASSLRLADNEQFF

J gene: TRBJ2-2
D gene: .
clone size: .
V gene: TRBV7-7
CDR3 DNA: TGTGCCAGCAGCCAGAAGGGCCAAGGTAGCTCGGACACCGGGGAGCTGTTTTTT
CDR3 protein: CASSQKGQGSSDTGELFF

J gene: TRBJ2-7
D gene: .
clone size: .
V gene: TRBV6-5
CDR3 DNA: TGTGCCAGCAGTTACTCGCCTAGCTACGAGCAGTACTTC
CDR3 protein: CASSYSPSYEQYF

J gene: TRBJ2-5
D gene: TRBD1
clone size: .
V gene: TRBV2
CDR3 DNA: TGTGCCAGCATGGACAGGGGAATGCAGACCCAGTACTTC
CDR3 protein: CASMDRGMQTQYF

J gene: TRBJ2-5
D gene: TRBD1
clone size: .
V gene: TRBV29-1
CDR3 DNA: TGCAGCGTTGAACTTCTCCGGGACAGGGGGCAGGAGACCCAGTACTTC
CDR3 protein: CSVELLRDRGQETQYF

J gene: TRBJ1-1
D gene: .
clone size: .
V gene: TRBV5-6
CDR3 DNA: TGTGCCAGCAGCTGGGACATGGGAACTGAAGCTTTCTTT
CDR3 protein: CASSWDMGTEAFF

J gene: TRBJ2-2
D gene: .
clone size: .
V gene: TRBV9
CDR3 DNA: TGTGCCAGCAGTTCGATGGGGGGCGAGACCGGGGAGCTGTTTTTT
CDR3 protein: CASSSMGGETGELFF

J gene: TRBJ2-7
D gene: .
clone size: .
V gene: TRBV29-1
CDR3 DNA: TGCAGCGTTCCAGAAGACGGAACCTACGAGCAGTACTTC
CDR3 protein: CSVPEDGTYEQYF

J gene: TRBJ2-7
D gene: .
clone size: .
V gene: TRBV29-1
CDR3 DNA: TGCAGCGTTGGGGCGCTGCACGAGCAGTACTTC
CDR3 protein: CSVGALHEQYF

J gene: TRBJ2-3
D gene: .
clone size: .
V gene: TRBV21-1
CDR3 DNA: TGTGCCACCCTCCCCACAGATACGCAGTATTTT
CDR3 protein: CATLPTDTQYF

J gene: TRBJ2-7
D gene: TRBD1
clone size: .
V gene: TRBV5-6
CDR3 DNA: TGTGCCAGCAGCGTGGGACAGACTAACACCTACGAGCAGTACTTC
CDR3 protein: CASSVGQTNTYEQYF

J gene: TRBJ1-1
D gene: TRBD1
clone size: .
V gene: TRBV5-1
CDR3 DNA: TGCGCCAGCAGCTCCATAGGACAGGGGGAACCCTACATGAACACTGAAGCTTTCTTT
CDR3 protein: CASSSIGQGEPYMNTEAFF

J gene: TRBJ2-7
D gene: TRBD2
clone size: .
V gene: TRBV27
CDR3 DNA: TGTGCCAGCAAATATGGCGGGGGGAACTACGAGCAGTACTTC
CDR3 protein: CASKYGGGNYEQYF

J gene: TRBJ2-7
D gene: .
clone size: .
V gene: TRBV13
CDR3 DNA: TGTGCCAGCAGCCCGGATGGCAACTACGAGCAGTACTTC
CDR3 protein: CASSPDGNYEQYF

J gene: TRBJ2-3
D gene: TRBD2
clone size: .
V gene: TRBV7-9
CDR3 DNA: TGTGCCAGCCTTTCTAGCGGGGCCTCCTTTGATACGCAGTATTTT
CDR3 protein: CASLSSGASFDTQYF

J gene: TRBJ2-7
D gene: TRBD1
clone size: .
V gene: TRBV29-1
CDR3 DNA: TGCAGCGTACTGGGACAGGAGACTTACGAGCAGTACTTC
CDR3 protein: CSVLGQETYEQYF

J gene: TRBJ1-3
D gene: .
clone size: .
V gene: TRBV19
CDR3 DNA: TGTGGGACCGTGAGCTCTGGAAACACCATATATTTT
CDR3 protein: CGTVSSGNTIYF

J gene: TRBJ2-3
D gene: .
clone size: .
V gene: TRBV9
CDR3 DNA: TGTGCCAGCAGCGCTGGGGGCACAGATACGCAGTATTTT
CDR3 protein: CASSAGGTDTQYF

J gene: TRBJ1-2
D gene: TRBD1
clone size: .
V gene: TRBV2
CDR3 DNA: TGTGCCAGCAGTGAAGTTGGGTACGGGACAGGGGCCTATGGCTACACCTTC
CDR3 protein: CASSEVGYGTGAYGYTF

J gene: TRBJ2-5
D gene: TRBD1
clone size: once
V gene: TRBV7-9
CDR3 DNA: TGTGCCAGCATCGATACGGACAGGGGGGAGACCCAGTACTTC
CDR3 protein: CASIDTDRGETQYF

J gene: TRBJ2-7
D gene: .
clone size: .
V gene: TRBV29-1
CDR3 DNA: TGCAGCGTTGAAGATCGGGCCTACGAGCAGTACTTC
CDR3 protein: CSVEDRAYEQYF

J gene: TRBJ2-7
D gene: .
clone size: .
V gene: TRBV27
CDR3 DNA: TGTGCCAGCAGTTTCTCACCTTTCGACGAGCAGTACTTC
CDR3 protein: CASSFSPFDEQYF

J gene: TRBJ2-3
D gene: TRBD2
clone size: .
V gene: TRBV2
CDR3 DNA: TGTGCCAGCAGCAGCGGGACTAGCACAGATACGCAGTATTTT
CDR3 protein: CASSSGTSTDTQYF

J gene: TRBJ1-1
D gene: TRBD1
clone size: .
V gene: TRBV7-9
CDR3 DNA: TGTGCCAGCAGCACTCAGACAGGGGAGAGCACTGAAGCTTTCTTT
CDR3 protein: CASSTQTGESTEAFF

J gene: TRBJ1-4
D gene: .
clone size: .
V gene: TRBV30
CDR3 DNA: TGTGCCTGGAGTGTCGCGCGCGGCACTAATGAAAAACTGTTTTTT
CDR3 protein: CAWSVARGTNEKLFF

J gene: TRBJ2-5
D gene: TRBD2
clone size: .
V gene: TRBV28
CDR3 DNA: TGTGCCAGCAGTTCCCTCAGAGCTAGCGGCGTCCAAGAGACCCAGTACTTC
CDR3 protein: CASSSLRASGVQETQYF

J gene: TRBJ1-5
D gene: .
clone size: .
V gene: TRBV7-9
CDR3 DNA: TGTGCCAGCAGCCCACCCGGGGGAGGTCAGCCCCAGCATTTT
CDR3 protein: CASSPPGGGQPQHF

J gene: TRBJ2-1
D gene: .
clone size: .
V gene: TRBV4-1
CDR3 DNA: TGCGCCAGCAGCCAAGGCTCCTGGGTCAGCGGGCAATCCTACAATGAGCAGTTCTTC
CDR3 protein: CASSQGSWVSGQSYNEQFF

J gene: TRBJ1-1
D gene: .
clone size: few
V gene: TRBV19
CDR3 DNA: TGTGCCAGTAGTTGGGGGGGCACTGAAGCTTTCTTT
CDR3 protein: CASSWGGTEAFF

J gene: TRBJ2-7
D gene: TRBD1
clone size: once
V gene: TRBV25-1
CDR3 DNA: TGTGCCAGCAGTGCCCGGGGACAGGAAACCTACGAGCAGTACTTC
CDR3 protein: CASSARGQETYEQYF

J gene: TRBJ2-2
D gene: .
clone size: .
V gene: TRBV25-1
CDR3 DNA: TGTGCCAGCAGTGCCACCGGGGAGCTGTTTTTT
CDR3 protein: CASSATGELFF

J gene: TRBJ2-5
D gene: .
clone size: once
V gene: TRBV7-9
CDR3 DNA: TGTGCCAGCAGCTCGGACACCTGGGAGACCCAGTACTTC
CDR3 protein: CASSSDTWETQYF

J gene: TRBJ2-1
D gene: TRBD2
clone size: once
V gene: TRBV5-1
CDR3 DNA: TGCGCCAGCAGCTCGGGACTAGCGGGAAATGAGCAGTTCTTC
CDR3 protein: CASSSGLAGNEQFF

J gene: TRBJ2-5
D gene: .
clone size: .
V gene: TRBV5-4
CDR3 DNA: TGTGCCAGCAGCTTTGAGGGCCTACAAGAGACCCAGTACTTC
CDR3 protein: CASSFEGLQETQYF

J gene: TRBJ2-3
D gene: .
clone size: once
V gene: TRBV29-1
CDR3 DNA: TGCAGCGCTGTTCCCGGGACGGGCGGAGATACGCAGTATTTT
CDR3 protein: CSAVPGTGGDTQYF

J gene: TRBJ2-1
D gene: TRBD2
clone size: .
V gene: TRBV19
CDR3 DNA: TGTGCCAGCCAACCGCCGGGACTAGCGGGCTATGAGCAGTTCTTC
CDR3 protein: CASQPPGLAGYEQFF

J gene: TRBJ2-1
D gene: .
clone size: .
V gene: TRBV7-7
CDR3 DNA: TGTGCTAGCAGCCCAAATCAGGCCTACAATGAGCAGTTCTTC
CDR3 protein: CASSPNQAYNEQFF

J gene: TRBJ2-3
D gene: .
clone size: .
V gene: TRBV29-1
CDR3 DNA: TGCAGCCTCCTTGAGCCAGATACGCAGTATTTT
CDR3 protein: CSLLEPDTQYF

J gene: TRBJ2-5
D gene: .
clone size: .
V gene: TRBV27
CDR3 DNA: TGTGCCAGCAGGGAAACAGGGTTATTAACGGAGACCCAGTACTTC
CDR3 protein: CASRETGLLTETQYF

J gene: TRBJ2-7
D gene: TRBD2
clone size: .
V gene: TRBV4-1
CDR3 DNA: TGCGCCAGCCGGGGGGGCGACTCGGGGGAGCAGTACTTC
CDR3 protein: CASRGGDSGEQYF

J gene: TRBJ2-5
D gene: .
clone size: .
V gene: TRBV7-9
CDR3 DNA: TGTGCCAGCAGCTTAGCGGAAGAGACCCAGTACTTC
CDR3 protein: CASSLAEETQYF

J gene: TRBJ2-4
D gene: .
clone size: .
V gene: TRBV7-7
CDR3 DNA: TGTGCTAGCAGCTTAGCGCTTGAGGACAGAGATCCCATTCAGTACTTC
CDR3 protein: CASSLALEDRDPIQYF

J gene: TRBJ2-1
D gene: .
clone size: .
V gene: TRBV27
CDR3 DNA: TGTGCCAGCAGTTTAGGGACACCTTACTACAATGAGCAGTTCTTC
CDR3 protein: CASSLGTPYYNEQFF

J gene: TRBJ2-4
D gene: .
clone size: .
V gene: TRBV23-1
CDR3 DNA: TGCGCCAGCAGTCACTGTCAGGGTCGAAACATTCAGTACTTC
CDR3 protein: CASSHCQGRNIQYF

J gene: TRBJ2-1
D gene: .
clone size: .
V gene: TRBV19
CDR3 DNA: TGTGCCATAAGCGGTTCAACCAATGAGCAGTTCTTC
CDR3 protein: CAISGSTNEQFF

J gene: TRBJ1-5
D gene: .
clone size: .
V gene: TRBV11-2
CDR3 DNA: TGTGCCAGCAGCTTAGAGTTCAATCAGCCCCAGCATTTT
CDR3 protein: CASSLEFNQPQHF

J gene: TRBJ2-3
D gene: TRBD2
clone size: .
V gene: TRBV7-6
CDR3 DNA: TGTGCCAGCAGCGTTAGCGGGAGAGGCACAGATACGCAGTATTTT
CDR3 protein: CASSVSGRGTDTQYF